This TCR beta chain originates from a study of cytomegalovirus exposure and HLA in healthy donors. Study at large: Early release data held around 80 million unique TCRs from HLA-typed donors.

This clone has more than one count but fewer than ten. Its target is not known. The primer mix had 60 Vbeta and 13 Jbeta primers. Repertoires were generated with immunoSEQ multiplex PCR, while TCRdb's copy carries only in-frame clones and drops some. Counted here are about 100,000 clones, around 80% occurring once; the ten biggest clones make up approximately 3.6%. General study points: Upon later analysis, TCR association rates were observed to vary by HLA locus, being highest for DRB1 and lowest for HLA-C. Most TCR beta V segments were productive about 90% or about 30% of the time in an earlier analysis. The presence/absence work took it that sequencing depth was about the same across donors.

The source material was PBMCs. This TCR was recovered from a woman between 45 and 65 years old in good health and CMV-seropositive.

CDR3 loop: CASSLSANYGYTF. DNA for the CDR3: TGTGCCAGCAGCTTATCCGCTAACTATGGCTACACCTTC. The chain joins TRBV11-2 to TRBJ1-2; D gene unclear. V was trimmed by 2 bases and J by 0 bases, leaving 4 bases between them. The CDR3 totals 13 residues. Germline V CDR1 and CDR2: SGHAT, FQNNGV.